The present TCR beta chain was sequenced within a study of cytomegalovirus exposure and HLA in healthy donors. The study, taken as a whole, reports: In a later analysis, CMV-associated beta chains were mostly HLA-associated, it appeared. Later genetic work tied a missense DCLRE1C variant to beta-chain V and J trimming.

PCR primers comprised 60 Vbeta and 13 Jbeta primers. The protocol was immunoSEQ multiplex PCR, while the TCRdb copy is restricted to in-frame clones and leaves out a portion. The sample's table shows about 130,000 clones. CDR3 length equals 18 residues. The V gene's germline CDR1 is LGHNA and CDR2 YSLEER. With V trimmed by 0 bases and J by 0 bases, 7 bases remained unmatched. To note about this clone: Its antigen is not identified.

At collection, donors were nominally healthy, but unrecorded immune exposures were probable. The J gene is TRBJ2-1, the V gene TRBV4-3; TRBD2 agrees at 8 bases. The specimen sequenced was PBMCs. The clonotype originates from a man aged 40-55 years in good health and CMV-seronegative. CDR3 DNA sequence: TGCGCCAGCAGCCAAGAACTCGCGGGAGGATTCTCCTACAATGAGCAGTTCTTC. Translated, it gives CASSQELAGGFSYNEQFF.